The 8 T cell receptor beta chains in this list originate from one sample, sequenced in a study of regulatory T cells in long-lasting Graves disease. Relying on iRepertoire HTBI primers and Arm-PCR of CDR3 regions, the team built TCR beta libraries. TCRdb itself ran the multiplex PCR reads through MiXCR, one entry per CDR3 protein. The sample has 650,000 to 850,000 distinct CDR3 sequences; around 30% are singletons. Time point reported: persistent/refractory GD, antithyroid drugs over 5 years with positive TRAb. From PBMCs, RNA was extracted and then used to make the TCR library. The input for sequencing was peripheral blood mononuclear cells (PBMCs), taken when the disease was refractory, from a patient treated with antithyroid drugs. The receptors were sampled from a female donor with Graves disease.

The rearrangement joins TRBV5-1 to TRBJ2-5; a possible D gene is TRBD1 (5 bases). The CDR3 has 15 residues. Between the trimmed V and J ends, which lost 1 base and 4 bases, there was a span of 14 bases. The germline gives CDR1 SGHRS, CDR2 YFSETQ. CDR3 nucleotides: TGCGCCAGCAGCTTGAGGCAGGGCGGTGGAGAGACCCAGTACTTC. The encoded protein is CASSLRQGGGETQYF.

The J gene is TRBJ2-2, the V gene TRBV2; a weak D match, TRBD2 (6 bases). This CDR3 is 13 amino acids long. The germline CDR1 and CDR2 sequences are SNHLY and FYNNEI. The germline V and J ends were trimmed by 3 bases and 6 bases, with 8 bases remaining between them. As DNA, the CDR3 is TGTGCCAGCAGTGACTGGGGGGCCGGGGAGCTGTTTTTT. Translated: CASSDWGAGELFF.

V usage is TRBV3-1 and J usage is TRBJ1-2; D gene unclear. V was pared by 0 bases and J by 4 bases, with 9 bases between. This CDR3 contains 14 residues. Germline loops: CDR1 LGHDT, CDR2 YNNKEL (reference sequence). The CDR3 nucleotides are TGTGCCAGCAGCCAAGAGGCAAACAGCTATGGCTACACCTTC. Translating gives CASSQEANSYGYTF.

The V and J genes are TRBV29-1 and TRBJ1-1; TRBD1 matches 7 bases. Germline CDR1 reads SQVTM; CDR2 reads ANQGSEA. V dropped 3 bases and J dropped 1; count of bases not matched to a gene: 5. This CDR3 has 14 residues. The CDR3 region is CSVDKDRANTEAFF. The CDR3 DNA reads TGCAGCGTTGATAAAGACAGGGCGAACACTGAAGCTTTCTTT. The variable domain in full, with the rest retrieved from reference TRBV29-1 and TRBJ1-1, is SAVISQKPSRDICQRGTSLTIQCQVDSQVTMMFWYRQQPGQSLTLIATANQGSEATYESGFVIDKFPISRPNLTFSTLTVSNMSPEDSSIYLCSVDKDRANTEAFFGQGTRLTVV.

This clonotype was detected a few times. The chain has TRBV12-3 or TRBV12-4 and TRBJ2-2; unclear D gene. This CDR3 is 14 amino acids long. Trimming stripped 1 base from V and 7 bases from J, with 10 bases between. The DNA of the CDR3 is TGTGCCAGCAGTTTAGAGCCCCCGGGCGGGGAGCTGTTTTTT. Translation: CASSLEPPGGELFF.

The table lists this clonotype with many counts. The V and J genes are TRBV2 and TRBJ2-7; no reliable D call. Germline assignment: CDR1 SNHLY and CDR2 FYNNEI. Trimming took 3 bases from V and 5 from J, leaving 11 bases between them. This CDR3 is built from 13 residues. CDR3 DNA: TGTGCCAGCAGTGACAACAAACTGGACGAGCAGTACTTC. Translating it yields CASSDNKLDEQYF.

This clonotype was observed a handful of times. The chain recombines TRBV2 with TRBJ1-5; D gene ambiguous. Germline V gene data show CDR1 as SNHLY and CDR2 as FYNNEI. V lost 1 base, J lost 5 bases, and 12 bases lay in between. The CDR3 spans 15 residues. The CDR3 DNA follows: TGTGCCAGCAGTGAAGGAGGGAGTAGGGATCAGCCCCAGCATTTT. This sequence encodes CASSEGGSRDQPQHF.

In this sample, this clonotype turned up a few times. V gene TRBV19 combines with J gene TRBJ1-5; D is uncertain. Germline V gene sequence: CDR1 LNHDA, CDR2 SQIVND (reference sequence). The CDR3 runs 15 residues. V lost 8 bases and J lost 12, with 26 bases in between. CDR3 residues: CASAIREPPPDRQHF. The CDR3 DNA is TGTGCCAGTGCTATTCGGGAACCACCACCAGATCGCCAGCATTTT.